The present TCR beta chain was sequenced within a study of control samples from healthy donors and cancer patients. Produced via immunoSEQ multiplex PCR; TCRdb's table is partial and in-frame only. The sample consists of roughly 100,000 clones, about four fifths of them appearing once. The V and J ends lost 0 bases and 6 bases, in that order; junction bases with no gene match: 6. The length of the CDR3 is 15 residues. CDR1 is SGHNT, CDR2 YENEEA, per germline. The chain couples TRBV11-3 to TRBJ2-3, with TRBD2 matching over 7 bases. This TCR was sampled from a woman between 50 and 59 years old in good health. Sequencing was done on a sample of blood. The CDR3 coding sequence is TGTGCCAGCAGCTTAGACGGCGGGAGTGGGGATACGCAGTATTTT. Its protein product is CASSLDGGSGDTQYF.